Presented here are 23 T cell receptor beta chains from one specimen sequenced in a study of CD8 T cells in ankylosing spondylitis. Study results and limitations: There was a TCR beta motif, made of several highly homologous variants, that appeared characteristic of ankylosing spondylitis blood.

TCRdb re-analysed the 5' RACE reads in MiXCR, keeping a single row per CDR3 protein. This table holds 400,000 or so distinct CDR3 sequences, 25% to 30% found once. No antigens are known for them. Sequencing input: blood, either unsorted or a sorted T cell fraction (not recorded which). These receptors all stem from a male donor with ankylosing spondylitis.

This rearrangement joins TRBV19 to TRBJ1-2; D may be TRBD1 (5 bases). Trimming took 9 bases from V and 2 from J, leaving 16 bases between them. Germline CDR1 reads LNHDA; CDR2 reads SQIVND (reference sequence). The CDR3 extends over 14 amino acids. As DNA, the CDR3 is TGTGCCAGCTTTCCGGGACGGGAAAACTATGGCTACACCTTC. Translated: CASFPGRENYGYTF. Based on the CDR3 plus reference TRBV19 and TRBJ1-2, the full variable domain is DGGITQSPKYLFRKEGQNVTLSCEQNLNHDAMYWYRQDPGQGLRLIYYSQIVNDFQKGDIAEGYSVSREKKESFPLTVTSAQKNPTAFYLCASFPGRENYGYTFGSGTRLTVV.

The chain recombines TRBV20-1 with TRBJ2-1, with 7 nucleotides matching TRBD2. Trimming at V came to 5 bases and at J to 3 bases, leaving 13 bases not matched to a gene. CDR3 length: 16 amino acids. Per germline, CDR1 DFQATT and CDR2 SNEGSKA (reference sequence). CDR3 bases: TGCAGTGCTGGGGACCAAGGGAGGGCCGACTACAATGAGCAGTTCTTC. Amino acid sequence: CSAGDQGRADYNEQFF.

V gene TRBV5-1 combines with J gene TRBJ2-7, with 10 bases lining up with TRBD2. Unmatched junction bases numbered 11, after V lost 4 bases and J lost 4 bases. The germline CDR1 and CDR2 sequences are SGHRS and YFSETQ. CDR3 length: 16 amino acids. The CDR3 nucleotides are TGCGCCAGCAGCCCCGGGACTAGCGCTTCCCTATACGAGCAGTACTTC. It is translated as CASSPGTSASLYEQYF.

This chain links TRBV10-2 with TRBJ2-7; the match to TRBD2 covers 7 bases. The CDR3 length is 14 residues. Trimming cost V 7 bases and J 3 bases; bases outside gene matches: 9. Germline values: CDR1 WSHSY, CDR2 SAAADI. CDR3 sequence reads: CASNRAGSFYEQYF. The CDR3, as DNA: TGCGCCAGCAATCGAGCGGGAAGCTTCTACGAGCAGTACTTC.

Only one count was recorded for this clonotype. The chain is built from TRBV25-1 and TRBJ2-1; 7 bases align to TRBD2. The junction had 9 bases not matched to a gene; V was cut back by 9 bases and J by 10 bases. The germline gives CDR1 MGHDK, CDR2 SYGVNS. The CDR3 runs 12 residues. The CDR3 loop reads CARTQTSLEQFF. In DNA form, the CDR3 reads TGTGCCAGGACTCAGACTAGCTTGGAGCAGTTCTTC.

This clonotype was counted a few times. The rearrangement uses TRBV5-6 and TRBJ2-5; the match to TRBD2 covers 15 bases. Germline V CDR1 and CDR2: SGHDT, YYEEEE. V shed 2 bases and J 7 bases; nucleotides not matched to a gene: 6. This CDR3 comprises 16 residues. CDR3 amino acids: CASSFWTSGRVGTQYF. The DNA for the CDR3 is TGTGCCAGCAGCTTCTGGACTAGCGGGAGGGTGGGGACCCAGTACTTC.

This clonotype came up a few times. V usage is TRBV5-1 and J usage is TRBJ2-3; 7 bases are a match to TRBD1. The germline V gene encodes CDR1 SGHRS and CDR2 YFSETQ. The length of the CDR3 is 17 residues. J was trimmed by 4 bases and V by 0 bases; bases with no gene match: 11. CDR3 nucleotides: TGCGCCAGCAGCTTGGCCTGGCAGGGGGTCTCATCAGATACGCAGTATTTT. This sequence encodes CASSLAWQGVSSDTQYF.

The chain couples TRBV12-3 or TRBV12-4 to TRBJ1-5; a weak D match, TRBD1 (5 bases). The CDR3 has 15 amino acids. The ends were cut back, 1 base at V and 2 bases at J, with 9 bases in the middle. This CDR3 reads CASSLVGRGNQPQHF. The CDR3 DNA reads TGTGCCAGCAGTTTAGTGGGCAGGGGCAATCAGCCCCAGCATTTT.

J is TRBJ2-3 and V is TRBV12-3 or TRBV12-4; 7 positions agree with TRBD2. V lost 6 bases to trimming and J lost 6 bases; unmatched junction nucleotides: 12. The CDR3 length is 15 residues. The CDR3 loop is CASRIIPKAGDTQYF. The CDR3 nucleotides are TGTGCCAGCAGGATAATCCCGAAAGCGGGGGATACGCAGTATTTT.

The chain uses TRBV5-1 and TRBJ2-5; 12 bases align to TRBD2. Germline lookup yields CDR1 SGHRS and CDR2 YFSETQ. This CDR3 has 15 amino acids. V lost 4 bases, J lost 5 bases, and 6 bases stayed unmatched. For the CDR3, the DNA is TGCGCCAGCAGCCCTCTAGCGGGAGGGCTTGAGACCCAGTACTTC. This translates into CASSPLAGGLETQYF.

This clonotype has a handful of counts. The chain carries TRBV3-1 and TRBJ2-1; 8 positions match TRBD1. Per the germline V gene, CDR1 is LGHDT and CDR2 is YNNKEL (reference sequence). The V and J ends lost 4 bases and 3 bases, in that order; junction bases with no gene match: 2. The CDR3 is made up of 14 amino acids. CDR3 region: CASSRTGGYNEQFF. In DNA form, the CDR3 reads TGTGCCAGCAGCCGTACAGGGGGCTACAATGAGCAGTTCTTC.

This chain links TRBV27 with TRBJ2-1, with 7 positions matching TRBD1. Losses at the gene ends were 7 bases for V and 7 bases for J; bases not matched to a gene: 13. This CDR3 comprises 15 residues. CDR1 and CDR2 (germline): MNHEY, SMNVEV (reference sequence). The CDR3 sequence: CASTRLSQGLNEQFF. As DNA, the CDR3 is TGTGCCAGCACCCGTTTGTCACAGGGGTTAAATGAGCAGTTCTTC.

This clonotype appeared a few times. The CDR3 DNA is TGTGCCATCAGCCGACAGGGGATGGTGAACACTGAAGCTTTCTTT. It yields the protein CAISRQGMVNTEAFF. The chain joins TRBV10-3 to TRBJ1-1; TRBD1 matches at 8 bases. CDR1 is ENHRY and CDR2 is SYGVKD in the germline V gene. V gave up 6 bases and J gave up 0 bases; unmatched junction bases: 6. This CDR3 is built from 15 residues.

This clonotype was seen only a few times. The chain joins TRBV3-1 to TRBJ1-1; D is unclear. The V gene lost 4 bases and the J gene lost 11 bases, with 14 bases spanning the gap. The CDR3 runs to 12 residues. Germline loops: CDR1 LGHDT, CDR2 YNNKEL (reference sequence). Here the CDR3 DNA reads TGTGCCAGCAGCCCCCGGGCTCAAGAGGCTTTCTTT. Protein sequence: CASSPRAQEAFF.

This chain connects TRBV12-3 or TRBV12-4 to TRBJ2-2; D not resolved. There are 14 residues in the CDR3. V was clipped by 8 bases and J by 4 bases, with 14 bases between them. CDR3 bases: TGTGCCAGCTCCGACCAGAGGTCCACCGGGGAGCTGTTTTTT. Protein sequence: CASSDQRSTGELFF.

The chain carries TRBV20-1 and TRBJ1-1, with a weak D call TRBD1 (5 bases). Per the germline V gene, CDR1 is DFQATT and CDR2 is SNEGSKA (reference sequence). CDR3 length equals 13 residues. V lost 5 bases and J lost 4, with 14 bases in between. CDR3 nucleotide sequence: TGCAGTGCTCCTGACAGCCGGCGCACTGAAGCTTTCTTT. Translation gives CSAPDSRRTEAFF.

This clonotype has only a few counts. V gene TRBV11-2 combines with J gene TRBJ2-2; 9 bases agree with TRBD2. CDR1 SGHAT and CDR2 FQNNGV come from the germline V gene. This CDR3 comprises 15 residues. With V trimmed by 5 bases and J by 6 bases, 7 bases remained unmatched. Here the CDR3 DNA reads TGTGCCAGCAGCCAGCTGCGCGGGAGGGCCGGGGAGCTGTTTTTT. It is translated as CASSQLRGRAGELFF. Drawing the rest from reference TRBV11-2 and TRBJ2-2, the complete variable domain is EAGVAQSPRYKIIEKRQSVAFWCNPISGHATLYWYQQILGQGPKLLIQFQNNGVVDDSQLPKDRFSAERLKGVDSTLKIQPAKLEDSAVYLCASSQLRGRAGELFFGEGSRLTVL.

The V call is TRBV12-3 or TRBV12-4, the J call TRBJ1-6; D remains ambiguous. The CDR3 loop spans 15 amino acids. Trimming pared 5 bases from V and 10 bases from J, leaving 18 bases between. CDR3 in DNA: TGTGCCAGCAGTAAGTTCGCTCGGGGAAGGTCACCCCTCCACTTT. Protein: CASSKFARGRSPLHF.

The V and J genes are TRBV29-1 and TRBJ1-1, with a possible D match to TRBD1 (5 bases). The CDR3 runs 13 residues. V lost 4 bases to trimming and J lost 3 bases, with 12 bases between them. CDR1 and CDR2 (germline): SQVTM, ANQGSEA. This CDR3 reads CSVVGGFDTEAFF. As DNA, the CDR3 is TGCAGCGTTGTGGGGGGTTTTGACACTGAAGCTTTCTTT.

The chain has TRBV10-3 and TRBJ2-7, with D possibly TRBD1 on 6 matching bases. V was cut by 2 bases and J by 6 bases, with 17 bases left in between. The CDR3 is made up of 15 amino acids. The germline gives CDR1 ENHRY, CDR2 SYGVKD. CDR3 coding DNA: TGTGCCATCAGTGAGAGGGTGGGAAACAGGGTCGAGCAGTACTTC. This sequence encodes CAISERVGNRVEQYF.

Only a few counts were recorded for this clonotype. This chain uses TRBV7-8 with TRBJ1-5; 10 bases are shared with TRBD1. The CDR3 has 17 residues. V shed 5 bases and J 1 base; nucleotides not matched to a gene: 8. Per germline, CDR1 SGHVS and CDR2 FQNEAQ. The CDR3 protein is CASSTTGGGWSNQPQHF. The CDR3 DNA follows: TGTGCCAGCAGCACGACAGGGGGCGGGTGGAGCAATCAGCCCCAGCATTTT.

This clonotype showed up many times. The V gene is TRBV15, the J gene TRBJ1-3; D remains unclear. This CDR3 contains 14 residues. With 0 bases removed from V and 4 bases from J, the gap between germline ends came to 7 bases. Germline assignment: CDR1 LNHNV and CDR2 YYDKDF (reference sequence). The CDR3 region has the DNA TGTGCCACCAGCAGAGATAGTCAGGGAAACACCATATATTTT. Its translation is CATSRDSQGNTIYF.

J is TRBJ2-5 and V is TRBV20-1, with TRBD2 matching over 8 bases. Unmatched junction bases numbered 13, after V lost 5 bases and J lost 5 bases. The germline gives CDR1 DFQATT, CDR2 SNEGSKA (reference sequence). CDR3 length: 15 amino acids. The CDR3 DNA reads as TGCAGTGCTCCCGCCAGCGGGAGAGCTTGGGAGACCCAGTACTTC. Its protein is CSAPASGRAWETQYF.